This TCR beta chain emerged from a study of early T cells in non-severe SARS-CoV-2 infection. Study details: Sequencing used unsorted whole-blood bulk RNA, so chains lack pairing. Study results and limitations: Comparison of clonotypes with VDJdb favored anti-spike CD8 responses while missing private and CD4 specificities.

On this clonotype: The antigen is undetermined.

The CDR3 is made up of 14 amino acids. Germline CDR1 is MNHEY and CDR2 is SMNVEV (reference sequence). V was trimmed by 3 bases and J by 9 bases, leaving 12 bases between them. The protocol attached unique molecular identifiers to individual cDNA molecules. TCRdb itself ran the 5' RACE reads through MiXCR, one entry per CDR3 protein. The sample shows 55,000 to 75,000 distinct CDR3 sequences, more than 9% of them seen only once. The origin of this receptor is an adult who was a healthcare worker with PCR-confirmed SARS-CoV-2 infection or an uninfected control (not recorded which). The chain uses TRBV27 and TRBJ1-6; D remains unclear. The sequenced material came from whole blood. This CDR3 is CASSFLGMTSPLHF. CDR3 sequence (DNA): TGTGCCAGCAGTTTTCTAGGGATGACTTCACCCCTCCACTTT.